This T cell receptor (beta chain) derives from a study of blood T cells in healthy people across ages. Findings and limits, study-wide: A greater number of naive CD4+ cells and higher diversity distinguished long-lived donors from aged donors. Estimates based on one million T cells were treated as lower bounds.

On this clonotype itself: Its specificity is not known.

Through a sample-barcoded 5' primer and a J-beta primer mix, a second PCR was run for 7 to 11 cycles. MiXCR was run by TCRdb on the 5' RACE reads, yielding one entry per CDR3 protein. The sample has some 860,000 distinct CDR3 sequences, roughly three fifths seen once; the top ten hold more than 25%. The CDR3 is made up of 14 amino acids. The germline V and J ends were trimmed by 0 bases and 11 bases, with 16 bases remaining between them. CDR1 MNHNS and CDR2 SASEGT come from the germline V gene. This chain joins TRBV6-1 and TRBJ2-5; D perhaps matches TRBD2 (5 bases). This TCR came from a man aged 40-49 years in good health. Sequencing was performed on blood. The CDR3 spells CASSEAVLPWEQYF. CDR3 DNA: TGTGCCAGCAGTGAAGCTGTGTTGCCTTGGGAGCAGTACTTC.